The clone carrying this TCR beta chain occurred a few times. Its antigen is not identified. A marrow graft followed busulfan-fludarabine conditioning, with cyclophosphamide on days +3 and +4. Clones were sequenced by immunoSEQ multiplex PCR, and TCRdb holds only the in-frame ones, with some missing. The data contain about 15,000 clones, around nine tenths of them singletons. V lost 0 bases to trimming and J lost 2 bases, with 11 bases between them. The CDR3 is 15 amino acids. Germline V gene lookup returns CDR1 MNHEY and CDR2 SVGAGI. This record belongs to a study of T cells after posttransplantation cyclophosphamide. Whole-study results and caveats: Recipient CMV seropositivity and CMV reactivation strongly tracked TRB clonality. Later blood repertoires were often dominated by clones from the donor CD8+ memory compartment.

The gene calls are TRBV6-5 and TRBJ2-7; D is ambiguous. This sequence was found in a male patient between 55 and 70 years old who received an allogeneic stem cell transplant from a related donor and was CMV-positive. Some T cells may trace back to the graft donor. The sample here was CD4+ T cells sorted from blood, taken after allogeneic stem cell transplant with posttransplant cyclophosphamide. The CDR3 bases are TGTGCCAGCAGTTACTCCCACAGTAGTACCTACGAGCAGTACTTC. It is translated as CASSYSHSSTYEQYF.